The 19 T cell receptor beta chains given below trace back to one sample, sequenced in a study of T cell changes during pregnancy in multiple sclerosis. Assay used: immunoSEQ multiplex PCR; TCRdb lists only in-frame clones, some missing. The profile covers about 48,000 clones, with 85% to 95% appearing a single time and roughly 0.91% taken by the ten largest. The sequencing used CD4+ T cells from peripheral blood mononuclear cells, collected in the second trimester of pregnancy. Receptors were obtained from a female donor in good health, enrolled as a control in a pregnancy study.

The V call is TRBV15, the J call TRBJ2-1; a possible D gene is TRBD2 (6 bases). The V gene lost 1 base and the J gene lost 9 bases, with 13 bases spanning the gap. The CDR3 has 14 residues. CDR1 and CDR2 from the germline V gene are LNHNV and YYDKDF (reference sequence). This CDR3 is CATSRVGGIGEQFF. For the CDR3, the DNA is TGTGCCACCAGCAGAGTAGGAGGGATCGGTGAGCAGTTCTTC.

This CDR3 is CASSWGQGDTGELFF. CDR3 coding DNA: TGCGCCAGCAGCTGGGGACAGGGAGACACCGGGGAGCTGTTTTTT. This sequence joins TRBV5-1 and TRBJ2-2; 9 bases agree with TRBD1. The CDR3 length is 15 residues. Looked up from germline, CDR1 is SGHRS and CDR2 is YFSETQ. J gave up 3 bases and V 3 bases, and 3 bases lay outside the gene matches.

The chain uses TRBV7-2 and TRBJ2-1, with 7 bases aligning to TRBD1. The CDR3 is 15 residues long. V was pared by 2 bases and J by 9 bases, with 10 bases of the junction left unmatched. Germline CDR1 SGHTA, CDR2 FQGNSA. In nucleotides, the CDR3 is TGTGCCAGCAGCTTACCAAGGGACAGATTGGGTGAGCAGTTCTTC. It specifies CASSLPRDRLGEQFF.

The chain uses TRBV7-2 and TRBJ1-3; maybe TRBD1 (6 bases). The CDR3 is 16 residues long. Germline CDR1 reads SGHTA; CDR2 reads FQGNSA. The V gene lost 2 bases and the J gene lost 1 base, with 12 bases spanning the gap. CDR3 in amino acids: CASSLSGEGSGNTIYF. In DNA, the CDR3 is TGTGCCAGCAGCTTATCAGGGGAGGGATCTGGAAACACCATATATTTT.

This chain joins TRBV6-1 and TRBJ1-2; no clear D. The ends were cut back, 6 bases at V and 5 bases at J, with 16 bases in the middle. CDR3 length: 14 amino acids. CDR1 and CDR2 (germline): MNHNS, SASEGT. The CDR3 region has the DNA TGTGCCAGCAGGGTACTCTCGACGGAGTATGGCTACACCTTC. It yields the protein CASRVLSTEYGYTF.

The V and J genes are TRBV4-1 and TRBJ2-5; TRBD2 might be the D (5 bases). Deletions cut 3 bases from V and 5 bases from J, with 16 bases between. CDR3 size: 15 residues. Germline V gives CDR1 MGHRA, CDR2 YSYEKL. The DNA of the CDR3 is TGCGCCAGCAGCCAGGCGGTGCAAAGAGGGGAGACCCAGTACTTC. Protein product: CASSQAVQRGETQYF.

V gene TRBV4-3 combines with J gene TRBJ2-3; D unclear. Germline CDR1 reads LGHNA; CDR2 reads YSLEER. The CDR3 is made up of 15 amino acids. V lost 0 bases and J 4 bases, leaving 11 bases between the germline ends. The CDR3 DNA reads as TGCGCCAGCAGCCAAGAGCTCTCTCGCGCAGATACGCAGTATTTT. Its translation is CASSQELSRADTQYF.

This chain uses TRBV9 with TRBJ2-1; D may be TRBD2 (6 bases). Germline V gene data show CDR1 as SGDLS and CDR2 as YYNGEE. CDR3 length equals 15 residues. V lost 0 bases and J 7 bases, leaving 14 bases between the germline ends. CDR3 amino acids: CASSVGTIHGNEQFF. The CDR3 DNA reads TGTGCCAGCAGCGTAGGGACTATACATGGGAATGAGCAGTTCTTC.

The sample holds a few counts of this clone. The DNA for the CDR3 is TGCAGCGGAAGAGGGGGAGATGGCTACACCTTC. It yields the protein CSGRGGDGYTF. The gene calls are TRBV29-1 and TRBJ1-2; D possibly corresponds to TRBD1 (6 bases). This CDR3 is 11 amino acids long. The germline CDR1 and CDR2 sequences are SQVTM and ANQGSEA. V was pared by 7 bases and J by 6 bases, with 12 bases between.

The rearrangement links TRBV9 to TRBJ2-5; D possibly corresponds to TRBD1 (5 bases). CDR1 SGDLS and CDR2 YYNGEE come from the germline V gene. V gave up 6 bases and J gave up 5 bases, with 20 bases separating them. The CDR3 has 15 residues. CDR3 sequence: CASTIKEGVGETQYF. The CDR3 DNA follows: TGTGCCAGCACCATAAAGGAAGGGGTGGGGGAGACCCAGTACTTC.

The rearrangement uses TRBV6-1 and TRBJ1-5, with D hard to call. Per the germline V gene, CDR1 is MNHNS and CDR2 is SASEGT. Deletions cut 1 base from V and 0 bases from J, with 13 bases between. The CDR3 extends over 17 amino acids. This CDR3 is CASSEVRAPYSNQPQHF. DNA of the CDR3: TGTGCCAGCAGTGAAGTCAGAGCGCCGTATAGCAATCAGCCCCAGCATTTT.

The J gene is TRBJ1-1, the V gene TRBV5-4; 9 nucleotides line up with TRBD1. Germline V gene lookup returns CDR1 SGHNT and CDR2 YYREEE (reference sequence). V was pared by 4 bases and J by 0 bases, with 10 bases of the junction left unmatched. The CDR3 length is 17 residues. The CDR3 region is CASSRSPGQGLNTEAFF. CDR3 DNA sequence: TGTGCCAGCAGCCGATCGCCGGGACAGGGACTGAACACTGAAGCTTTCTTT.

J is TRBJ2-1 and V is TRBV30; D not certain. V dropped 4 bases and J dropped 9 bases, with 16 bases sitting between them. There are 13 residues in the CDR3. Per germline, CDR1 GTSNPN and CDR2 SVGIG (reference sequence). The CDR3, as DNA: TGTGCCTGGAATCCCGCGATGATCGGTGAGCAGTTCTTC. Translated: CAWNPAMIGEQFF. The whole variable domain, remainder taken from reference TRBV30 and TRBJ2-1, is SQTIHQWPATLVQPVGSPLSLECTVEGTSNPNLYWYRQAAGRGLQLLFYSVGIGQISSEVPQNLSASRPQDRQFILSSKKLLLSDSGFYLCAWNPAMIGEQFFGPGTRLTVL.

V is TRBV18 and J is TRBJ2-1; 14 bases match TRBD2. Germline V gene sequence: CDR1 KGHSH, CDR2 LQKENI. V gave up 1 base and J gave up 8 bases; unmatched junction bases: 13. The CDR3 extends over 19 amino acids. The CDR3 DNA is TGTGCCAGCTCACCACAGGTTCCGGGACTAGCGGGGGTCGAGGATGAGCAGTTCTTC. This encodes CASSPQVPGLAGVEDEQFF.

The chain recombines TRBV18 with TRBJ2-1, with D tentatively TRBD2 (5 bases). Germline V lookup: CDR1 KGHSH, CDR2 LQKENI. The CDR3 runs 13 residues. Between the trimmed V and J ends, which lost 7 bases and 11 bases, there was a span of 18 bases. Here the CDR3 DNA reads TGTGCCAGCTTCCCCGGGCTTCGAGGGCAGCAGTTCTTC. Its protein product is CASFPGLRGQQFF.

The chain links TRBV5-1 to TRBJ1-4; 11 positions agree with TRBD1. The CDR3 covers 14 residues. CDR1 and CDR2 (germline): SGHRS, YFSETQ. Losses at the gene ends were 7 bases for V and 7 bases for J; bases not matched to a gene: 6. CDR3 nucleotide sequence: TGCGCCAGCGGGACCGGGACAGGGGGTGAAAAACTGTTTTTT. Translated: CASGTGTGGEKLFF.

The chain carries TRBV5-1 and TRBJ1-4, with D unclear. The ends were cut back, 7 bases at V and 7 bases at J, with 17 bases in the middle. This CDR3 region has 14 residues. The germline V gene encodes CDR1 SGHRS and CDR2 YFSETQ. The CDR3 DNA is TGCGCCAGCCGACGGGAAACAGACGGTGAAAAACTGTTTTTT. Its translation: CASRRETDGEKLFF.

This clone appeared a single time. V and J are TRBV11-2 and TRBJ2-1; D might be TRBD2 (5 bases). Trimming took 4 bases from V and 9 from J, leaving 19 bases between them. This CDR3 has 15 amino acids. The germline V gene has CDR1 SGHAT and CDR2 FQNNGV. The CDR3 DNA reads TGTGCCAGCAGCTGGGAGCGGCCTCGAAGTTTTGAGCAGTTCTTC. It encodes CASSWERPRSFEQFF.

The V and J genes are TRBV7-6 and TRBJ2-7; the D gene is possibly TRBD2 (6 bases). Germline values: CDR1 SGHVS, CDR2 FNYEAQ. This CDR3 has 15 residues. The germline V and J ends were trimmed by 5 bases and 2 bases, with 16 bases remaining between them. Here the CDR3 reads CASSLHGTGAYEQYF. The CDR3 bases are TGTGCCAGCAGCCTACACGGGACTGGGGCCTACGAGCAGTACTTC.